This TCR beta chain was recorded in a study of technical replicates of blood from a handful of donors. This CDR3 spans 14 amino acids. The germline CDR1 and CDR2 sequences are MNHNY and SVGAGI (reference sequence). Trimming cost V 10 bases and J 0 bases; bases outside gene matches: 9. The assay was immunoSEQ multiplex PCR, and TCRdb's table has in-frame clones only and misses some. The table has under 65,000 clones, approximately 94% seen once; the top ten hold approximately 0.4%. The receptor was isolated from a human donor in good health. Sequencing used T cells isolated from PBMCs. The chain couples TRBV6-6 to TRBJ2-7, with 7 bases identical to TRBD2. The CDR3 bases are TGTGCCATCCGCAGCAGCGGGAACTCCTACGAGCAGTACTTC. This gives the protein CAIRSSGNSYEQYF.